The clone carrying this T cell receptor beta chain was observed a few times. This entry comes from a study of T-cell reconstitution after alpha-beta-depleted transplantation in children. In germline, CDR1 is SEHNR, CDR2 FQNEAQ (reference sequence). V gave up 1 base and J gave up 4 bases, with 14 bases separating them. This CDR3 has 16 residues. Preparing the TCRbeta library involved the use of unique molecular identifiers. TCRdb fed the PCR reads into MiXCR, producing one record per CDR3 protein. The data hold about a million distinct CDR3 sequences, with about 29% observed a single time. The TCR comes from a boy under two years old who had a stem cell transplant for SCID, so the T cells may come from the graft donor. The rearrangement links TRBV7-9 to TRBJ2-1; maybe TRBD2 (6 bases). The sequences come from PBMCs, mostly from graft donor cells, collected 360 days after TCRalphabeta/CD19-depleted stem cell transplant. The CDR3 nucleotides are TGTGCCAGCAGCTTAGATCCAAAGCGGGCATACAATGAGCAGTTCTTC. Its translation: CASSLDPKRAYNEQFF.